Following are 21 T cell receptor beta chains from one sample sequenced in a study of CD8 T cells in Susac syndrome. The authors reverse transcribed roughly 0.5 to 1 ug RNA with random hexamers. A single record per CDR3 protein comes from TCRdb applying MiXCR to the immunoSEQ multiplex PCR reads. This table holds 150,000 to 200,000 distinct CDR3 sequences, around 95% found once. Material: CD4+ T cells from PBMCs. Every receptor here comes from a human donor with multiple sclerosis.

The rearrangement links TRBV12-3 or TRBV12-4 to TRBJ1-1; tentatively, D is TRBD1 (5 bases). This CDR3 has 15 amino acids. V was pared by 4 bases and J by 0 bases, with 12 bases between. CDR3 sequence: CASSWETAMNTEAFF. The CDR3 DNA is TGTGCCAGCAGTTGGGAGACAGCCATGAACACTGAAGCTTTCTTT.

This sequence joins TRBV20-1 and TRBJ2-1; 8 positions match TRBD1. The CDR3 sequence is 14 residues long. Germline CDR1 DFQATT, CDR2 SNEGSKA (reference sequence). The V and J ends lost 6 bases and 5 bases, in that order; junction bases with no gene match: 9. CDR3 nucleotide sequence: TGCAGTGCCTGGGACAGGTCAGAGGACAATGAGCAGTTCTTC. Amino acid sequence: CSAWDRSEDNEQFF.

Only one count was recorded for this clonotype. The chain has TRBV20-1 and TRBJ2-7; the D is unclear. Per the germline V gene, CDR1 is DFQATT and CDR2 is SNEGSKA (reference sequence). Trimming shortened V by 1 base and J by 12 bases, and 16 bases separated the two germline ends. The CDR3 has 12 amino acids. The CDR3 reads CSARAVNIPAYF. Here the CDR3 DNA reads TGCAGTGCTAGAGCCGTTAATATTCCGGCGTACTTC.

This rearrangement joins TRBV20-1 to TRBJ2-5, with no clear D. The CDR3 covers 10 residues. Germline V gene lookup returns CDR1 DFQATT and CDR2 SNEGSKA (reference sequence). Trimming removed 3 bases at V and 3 bases at J, with 2 bases between. CDR3 nucleotide sequence: TGCAGTGCTAGTAAAGAGACCCAGTACTTC. It codes for CSASKETQYF.

This chain joins TRBV4-3 and TRBJ2-5; D possibly corresponds to TRBD2 (6 bases). Per germline, CDR1 LGHNA and CDR2 YSLEER. Trimming removed 0 bases from V and 7 bases from J, with 9 bases in between. The CDR3 extends over 13 amino acids. The CDR3: CASSQDAGGTQYF. The CDR3 DNA reads as TGCGCCAGCAGCCAAGATGCCGGGGGGACCCAGTACTTC.

The genes are TRBV30 and TRBJ2-1, with D tentatively TRBD1 or TRBD2 (5 bases each). Germline assignment: CDR1 GTSNPN and CDR2 SVGIG (reference sequence). Trimming pared 0 bases from V and 15 bases from J, leaving 12 bases between. The CDR3 length is 11 residues. The CDR3 sequence: CAWSVLWDLFF. CDR3 nucleotides: TGTGCCTGGAGTGTACTATGGGACCTGTTCTTC.

The chain carries TRBV30 and TRBJ1-5; no definite D call. Trimming removed 0 bases at V and 3 bases at J, with 6 bases between. CDR1 and CDR2 from the germline V gene are GTSNPN and SVGIG (reference sequence). This CDR3 spans 13 amino acids. The chain's CDR3 is CAWSVQSNQPQHF. CDR3 nucleotides: TGTGCCTGGAGTGTCCAGTCCAATCAGCCCCAGCATTTT. The whole variable domain, filled in from reference TRBV30 and TRBJ1-5, reads SQTIHQWPATLVQPVGSPLSLECTVEGTSNPNLYWYRQAAGRGLQLLFYSVGIGQISSEVPQNLSASRPQDRQFILSSKKLLLSDSGFYLCAWSVQSNQPQHFGDGTRLSIL.

The chain uses TRBV9 and TRBJ2-3, with TRBD2 matching 8 bases. Per germline, CDR1 SGDLS and CDR2 YYNGEE. This CDR3 is built from 14 residues. The V gene end was trimmed by 2 bases and the J gene end by 4 bases; junction bases not matched to a gene: 3. The CDR3 is CASSVGGAADTQYF. CDR3 coding DNA: TGTGCCAGCAGCGTCGGGGGGGCTGCAGATACGCAGTATTTT.

The chain links TRBV18 to TRBJ2-1; 11 bases line up with TRBD2. Trimming took 3 bases from V and 4 from J; bases not matched to a gene: 2. This CDR3 comprises 15 residues. Germline V gene sequence: CDR1 KGHSH, CDR2 LQKENI. CDR3 bases: TGTGCCAGCTCACCCGGGACTAGCGGTTACAATGAGCAGTTCTTC. Amino acids: CASSPGTSGYNEQFF.

The chain carries TRBV7-2 and TRBJ1-2; no reliable D call. Per germline, CDR1 SGHTA and CDR2 FQGNSA. Trimming left V 6 bases short and J 1 base short, with 12 bases between. The CDR3 has 14 amino acids. CDR3 region: CASRGRADNYGYTF. The CDR3 DNA follows: TGTGCCAGCAGGGGGAGGGCAGATAACTATGGCTACACCTTC.

V gene TRBV3-1 combines with J gene TRBJ2-7; D gene ambiguous. Per the germline V gene, CDR1 is LGHDT and CDR2 is YNNKEL (reference sequence). This CDR3 is 14 amino acids long. V lost 1 base and J 0 bases, leaving 7 bases between the germline ends. The chain's CDR3 is CASSQGSTSYEQYF. CDR3 bases: TGTGCCAGCAGCCAAGGGTCAACCTCCTACGAGCAGTACTTC.

The chain has TRBV7-9 and TRBJ1-1, with D unresolved. The CDR3 covers 11 residues. V lost 5 bases, J lost 6 bases, and 7 bases lay in between. Germline loops: CDR1 SEHNR, CDR2 FQNEAQ (reference sequence). The CDR3 loop is CASSPSAEAFF. The CDR3 DNA reads TGTGCCAGCAGCCCGAGTGCTGAAGCTTTCTTT. Complete variable domain (other parts from reference TRBV7-9 and TRBJ1-1): DTGVSQNPRHKITKRGQNVTFRCDPISEHNRLYWYRQTLGQGPEFLTYFQNEAQLEKSRLLSDRFSAERPKGSFSTLEIQRTEQGDSAMYLCASSPSAEAFFGQGTRLTVV.

The rearrangement uses TRBV29-1 and TRBJ1-1; possibly TRBD1 for D (5 bases). Germline V gene sequence: CDR1 SQVTM, CDR2 ANQGSEA. V was shortened by 7 bases and J by 6 bases, with 18 bases between the two germline ends. CDR3 length: 13 residues. Here the CDR3 DNA reads TGCAGCGCCGAAAGGGGTGGGTGGCCTGAAGCTTTCTTT. Translation gives CSAERGGWPEAFF.

This chain joins TRBV7-3 and TRBJ1-2; tentative D call: TRBD1 (6 bases). Trimming cost V 6 bases and J 7 bases, with 18 bases left between them. The CDR3 has 14 amino acids. CDR1 is SGHTA and CDR2 is FQGTGA in the germline V gene. The DNA of the CDR3 is TGTGCCAGCAGTCCAGGGACGACAGGCCGTGGCTACACCTTC. This translates into CASSPGTTGRGYTF.

The chain recombines TRBV13 with TRBJ2-3; TRBD2 is a possible D gene (5 bases). The V end lost 3 bases, the J end lost 11 bases, and 12 bases lay between the germline ends. Germline V gene sequence: CDR1 PRHDT, CDR2 FYEKMQ (reference sequence). The length of the CDR3 is 12 residues. CDR3 region: CASSFGLARQYF. CDR3 nucleotides: TGTGCCAGCAGCTTTGGACTGGCCCGGCAGTATTTT.

The genes are TRBV2 and TRBJ1-1; 9 bases map to TRBD1. The CDR3 is 14 amino acids. The J segment lost 1 base and the V segment lost 8 bases, leaving 5 bases of the junction unmatched. The V gene's germline CDR1 is SNHLY and CDR2 FYNNEI. This CDR3 reads CASGQGNWNTEAFF. The CDR3 coding sequence is TGTGCCAGCGGACAGGGGAATTGGAACACTGAAGCTTTCTTT. Combining the CDR3 with reference TRBV2 and TRBJ1-1 gives the whole variable domain EPEVTQTPSHQVTQMGQEVILRCVPISNHLYFYWYRQILGQKVEFLVSFYNNEISEKSEIFDDQFSVERPDGSNFTLKIRSTKLEDSAMYFCASGQGNWNTEAFFGQGTRLTVV.

Only one count was recorded for this clonotype. The genes are TRBV9 and TRBJ1-5, with D unclear. Trimming left V 0 bases short and J 7 bases short, with 8 bases between. Germline loops: CDR1 SGDLS, CDR2 YYNGEE. This CDR3 has 13 amino acids. CDR3 nucleotides: TGTGCCAGCAGCGTAGATGCGGGGCAGCCCCAGCATTTT. This sequence encodes CASSVDAGQPQHF.

The V gene is TRBV6-6, the J gene TRBJ1-6, with 10 bases that match TRBD1. The length of the CDR3 is 14 residues. J lost 5 bases, V lost 10 bases, and 5 bases had no gene match. Germline loops: CDR1 MNHNY, CDR2 SVGAGI (reference sequence). CDR3 region: CATTGTGDNSPLHF. The CDR3, as DNA: TGTGCCACGACCGGGACAGGGGATAATTCACCCCTCCACTTT.

The chain employs TRBV29-1 and TRBJ2-1; TRBD2 matches 10 bases. The germline CDR1 and CDR2 sequences are SQVTM and ANQGSEA. The CDR3 runs 14 residues. V lost 7 bases and J lost 6; bases outside the gene matches: 9. CDR3 bases: TGCAGCGCCCGGAGCGGGGGGGCAGGCAATGAGCAGTTCTTC. Translation gives CSARSGGAGNEQFF.

The CDR3: CASSLSSGSWNTEAFF. DNA for the CDR3: TGTGCCAGCAGTTTATCGTCCGGGTCTTGGAACACTGAAGCTTTCTTT. V and J are TRBV27 and TRBJ1-1; unclear D gene. Germline loops: CDR1 MNHEY, CDR2 SMNVEV (reference sequence). V lost 0 bases to trimming and J lost 1 base, with 12 bases between them. The CDR3 is made up of 16 amino acids.

The gene calls are TRBV3-1 and TRBJ1-1, with TRBD1 as a possible D gene (5 bases). V lost 0 bases and J lost 7, with 9 bases in between. Germline values: CDR1 LGHDT, CDR2 YNNKEL (reference sequence). The CDR3 length is 13 residues. The CDR3 DNA is TGTGCCAGCAGCCAAGAACAGGAGCTTGAAGCTTTCTTT. This sequence encodes CASSQEQELEAFF.